The entry that follows covers one T cell receptor (beta chain) sequence. What it binds is unknown. Sample barcodes and UMIs were carried by the TCR alpha and TCR beta cDNA libraries that 5'RACE generated with constant-segment primers. TCRdb ran MiXCR on the 5' RACE reads and lists one entry per CDR3 protein. The data contain approximately 300,000 distinct CDR3 sequences, 15% to 20% of them seen just once; the ten biggest clones take up around 21%. This entry belongs to a study of T-cell memory formation after mild COVID-19. Overall study: Clusters were largely donor specific. Study conclusions and caveats: Among clones peaking at day 37 in the second wave, SARS-CoV-2 specificity remained unconfirmed. Clones that contracted clustered mainly in CM and EM if CD4+ and in EMRA if CD8+.

The V gene lost 8 bases and the J gene lost 3 bases, with 19 bases spanning the gap. There are 15 residues in the CDR3. From germline, CDR1 is SEHNR and CDR2 FQNEAQ (reference sequence). The receptor's source is a man aged 18-30 years who had mild COVID-19 (a few samples of this study predate the infection). Cell type and time point are not known. The source material was PBMCs or a T cell subset sorted from them (not recorded which). V gene TRBV7-9 combines with J gene TRBJ1-1; D might be TRBD1 (5 bases). CDR3 residues: CASRNSRGRDTEAFF. The CDR3, as DNA: TGTGCCAGCCGAAACTCGCGGGGGAGGGACACTGAAGCTTTCTTT.